Given below is one T cell receptor (beta chain) in context. Its matching antigen is unknown. This entry comes from a study of blood T cells in healthy people across ages. General study results and limits: It was held that the diversity estimates obtained from one million T cells were underestimates.

With a J-beta primer mix and a sample-barcoded 5' primer, a second PCR ran 7 to 11 cycles. TCRdb redid the calling of the 5' RACE reads with MiXCR, one entry per CDR3 protein. The repertoire consists of over 1,500,000 distinct CDR3 sequences, with 40% to 55% occurring once and the leading ten covering roughly 2.1%. The germline gives CDR1 MDHEN, CDR2 SYDVKM. The germline V and J ends were trimmed by 5 bases and 7 bases, with 21 bases remaining between them. The CDR3 totals 16 residues. Sequencing input: blood. The V call is TRBV28, the J call TRBJ2-1; weak D call: TRBD2 (5 bases). This clonotype was obtained from a woman in her thirties or forties in good health. The CDR3 DNA follows: TGTGCCAGCAGTGGAACCCAGGACTGGGCTCTGAATGAGCAGTTCTTC. This encodes CASSGTQDWALNEQFF. The variable domain in full, completed from reference TRBV28 and TRBJ2-1, reads DVKVTQSSRYLVKRTGEKVFLECVQDMDHENMFWYRQDPGLGLRLIYFSYDVKMKEKGDIPEGYSVSREKKERFSLILESASTNQTSMYLCASSGTQDWALNEQFFGPGTRLTVL.